This T cell receptor beta chain stems from a study of cytomegalovirus exposure and HLA in healthy donors. Findings and caveats of the study: Most CMV-associated TCR beta chains appeared HLA-restricted in a later analysis.

Everyone who donated was a healthy bone marrow donor. About this clone itself: The antigen is not known.

The CDR3 totals 13 residues. The ends were cut back, 3 bases at V and 7 bases at J, with 12 bases in the middle. Germline CDR1 is MNHEY and CDR2 is SMNVEV (reference sequence). Primers included in the PCR were 60 Vbeta and 13 Jbeta primers. Generated by immunoSEQ multiplex PCR, the TCRdb table keeps only in-frame clones and is missing some. This sample has 150,000 or so clones; around three quarters occur once, and the top ten carry around 3%. This receptor was identified in a male donor in good health and CMV-seronegative. The chain employs TRBV27 and TRBJ1-1, with D uncertain. Sequencing was carried out using PBMCs. The CDR3 region is CASSFSGEGEAFF. Written as DNA, the CDR3 is TGTGCCAGCAGTTTTTCGGGAGAGGGTGAAGCTTTCTTT.